The next 6 T cell receptor beta chains were all read from a single sample in a study of T cell responses to AZD1222 COVID-19 vaccine (dated by TCRdb to the early 2020s). In light of the paper, this sample's time point label describes: baseline before first vaccination. Preparation of the library involved the immunoSEQ multiplex PCR assay. The table comes from immuneACCESS by way of TCRdb, which keeps in-frame sequences with V and J called. Part of the clones is missing from these tables; in studies checked, under half for an unresolved V gene and the rest for unknown reasons. The sample profile shows roughly 120,000 clones; around nine tenths of them were found once. Clones ranked in the top ten supply about 4.1% of the sample. The material sequenced was peripheral blood, taken on day 0 of AZD1222 vaccination. These receptors were collected from an adult in good health.

This rearrangement joins TRBV9 to TRBJ2-2; D unresolved. With 0 bases removed from V and 5 bases from J, the gap between germline ends came to 8 bases. Germline CDR1 is SGDLS and CDR2 is YYNGEE. The CDR3 covers 14 residues. CDR3 sequence (DNA): TGTGCCAGCAGCGTAGGGGTAGGAACCGGGGAGCTGTTTTTT. Translated: CASSVGVGTGELFF.

V is TRBV30 and J is TRBJ1-5; a weak D match, TRBD1 (6 bases). Per the germline V gene, CDR1 is GTSNPN and CDR2 is SVGIG (reference sequence). Trimming took 4 bases from V and 10 from J, leaving 23 bases between them. There are 15 residues in the CDR3. CDR3 coding DNA: TGTGCCTGGACGGAGGGGGAGGGGTTCACAAGCCCCCAGCATTTT. Translating gives CAWTEGEGFTSPQHF.

This CDR3 reads CASSPRGTSYGYTF. CDR3 nucleotide sequence: TGTGCCAGCAGCCCCAGGGGCACATCCTATGGCTACACCTTC. The chain has TRBV11-1 and TRBJ1-2, with a weak D call TRBD1 (6 bases). Germline loops: CDR1 SGHAT, CDR2 FQDESV (reference sequence). Trimming removed 5 bases at V and 4 bases at J, with 14 bases between. There are 14 residues in the CDR3.

This sequence joins TRBV28 and TRBJ1-1, with D maybe TRBD1 (5 bases). V lost 4 bases and J lost 1, with 13 bases in between. The CDR3 consists of 15 residues. Looked up from germline, CDR1 is MDHEN and CDR2 is SYDVKM. The CDR3 region has the DNA TGTGCCAGCAGTTCCCCGGGACTCCCGAACACTGAAGCTTTCTTT. It yields the protein CASSSPGLPNTEAFF.

The chain employs TRBV18 and TRBJ2-3; D ambiguous. The CDR3 consists of 16 residues. Between the trimmed V and J ends, which lost 5 bases and 2 bases, there was a span of 17 bases. The germline CDR1 and CDR2 sequences are KGHSH and LQKENI. The CDR3 loop reads CASSTRDGSTTDTQYF. In nucleotides, the CDR3 is TGTGCCAGCTCAACCCGAGACGGGTCAACCACAGATACGCAGTATTTT.

The rearrangement joins TRBV30 to TRBJ2-5; maybe TRBD2 (5 bases). The CDR3 runs to 12 residues. The germline V gene has CDR1 GTSNPN and CDR2 SVGIG (reference sequence). V lost 4 bases and J 7 bases, leaving 13 bases between the germline ends. The CDR3, as DNA: TGTGCCTGGACCAGTGTACTAGGGACCCAGTACTTC. Its protein product is CAWTSVLGTQYF.